The rows below give T cell receptor beta chains drawn from one sample of a study of shared clonotypes between healthy human individuals. The data were produced by immunoSEQ multiplex PCR, yet TCRdb's version contains in-frame clones alone and is incomplete. Found here are about a million clones, 77% of them singletons; the top ten hold 0.7% to 0.95%. The sequenced sample consisted of memory CD4+ T cells from PBMCs. All receptors derive from a young man in good health. Some clones in this sample may be carry-over from other donors' samples. Both conserved end residues are part of each CDR3. A D gene is named only where the DNA matches it firmly. Clone size appears in some rows only: once, few, many, or a class for an expanded clone.

abundance: once; v_gene: TRBV4-3; j_gene: TRBJ1-5; d_gene: -; CDR3nt: TGCGCCAGCAGCCCTGTTCGCAAACGGACTAAATATCAGCCCCAGCATTTT; CDR3aa: CASSPVRKRTKYQPQHF
abundance: -; v_gene: TRBV5-1; j_gene: TRBJ2-5; d_gene: TRBD2; CDR3nt: TGCGCCAGCAGCTTGGGACTAGCGGGAGGCGCGGAGACCCAGTACTTC; CDR3aa: CASSLGLAGGAETQYF
abundance: -; v_gene: TRBV7-2; j_gene: TRBJ1-2; d_gene: -; CDR3nt: TGTGCCAGCAGCTTAGCGGTTACAGGTACAAATGGCTACACCTTC; CDR3aa: CASSLAVTGTNGYTF
abundance: -; v_gene: TRBV20-1; j_gene: TRBJ2-7; d_gene: -; CDR3nt: TGCAGTGCTAGAGGCGCGGCCGAGCAGTACTTC; CDR3aa: CSARGAAEQYF
abundance: -; v_gene: TRBV25-1; j_gene: TRBJ2-2; d_gene: -; CDR3nt: TGTGCCAGCAGTGCCCGGACAGCGAACACCGGGGAGCTGTTTTTT; CDR3aa: CASSARTANTGELFF
abundance: -; v_gene: TRBV28; j_gene: TRBJ1-5; d_gene: TRBD1; CDR3nt: TGTGCCAGCAGCTCAGGACAGGGAAGATTGTATCAGCCCCAGCATTTT; CDR3aa: CASSSGQGRLYQPQHF
abundance: -; v_gene: TRBV21-1; j_gene: TRBJ2-7; d_gene: -; CDR3nt: TGTGCCAGCAGCAAAGGTTCCCGGGTCCACGAGCAGTACTTC; CDR3aa: CASSKGSRVHEQYF
abundance: -; v_gene: TRBV6-1; j_gene: TRBJ2-7; d_gene: TRBD1; CDR3nt: TGTGCCAGCAGTCCGGGACAGGCCTACTACGAGCAGTACTTC; CDR3aa: CASSPGQAYYEQYF
abundance: -; v_gene: TRBV20-1; j_gene: TRBJ2-1; d_gene: -; CDR3nt: TGCAGTGCTAGTAGGGGGAATGAGCAGTTCTTC; CDR3aa: CSASRGNEQFF
abundance: -; v_gene: TRBV5-1; j_gene: TRBJ2-5; d_gene: -; CDR3nt: TGCGCCAGCAGCTTGGTCGGCACCCGCGGGCAAGAGACCCAGTACTTC; CDR3aa: CASSLVGTRGQETQYF
abundance: -; v_gene: TRBV28; j_gene: TRBJ2-5; d_gene: -; CDR3nt: TGTGCCAGCAGTTTACTAGGTGGGGGGCGCTCCGAGACCCAGTACTTC; CDR3aa: CASSLLGGGRSETQYF
abundance: -; v_gene: TRBV18; j_gene: TRBJ1-1; d_gene: -; CDR3nt: TGTGCCAGCTCACCACCCCAGGGTAGGGGGACTGAAGCTTTCTTT; CDR3aa: CASSPPQGRGTEAFF
abundance: few; v_gene: TRBV25-1; j_gene: TRBJ2-3; d_gene: -; CDR3nt: TGTGCCAGCAGAGCCCCCGAGACAGGAAAAGATACGCAGTATTTT; CDR3aa: CASRAPETGKDTQYF
abundance: -; v_gene: TRBV5-1; j_gene: TRBJ2-7; d_gene: -; CDR3nt: TGCGCCAGCAGCCCGAACGGCGGAGGTCTGCACGAGCAGTACTTC; CDR3aa: CASSPNGGGLHEQYF
abundance: once; v_gene: TRBV30; j_gene: TRBJ2-7; d_gene: -; CDR3nt: TGTGCCTGGAGTCTTCCTACCTACGAGCAGTACTTC; CDR3aa: CAWSLPTYEQYF
abundance: -; v_gene: TRBV4-1; j_gene: TRBJ1-4; d_gene: TRBD1; CDR3nt: TGCGCCAGCAGCCAATCCGGGACAGTATCTGAAAAACTGTTTTTT; CDR3aa: CASSQSGTVSEKLFF
abundance: many; v_gene: TRBV5-1; j_gene: TRBJ1-1; d_gene: TRBD1; CDR3nt: TGCGCCAGCAGCCCATCAACAGGGGGGACTGAAGCTTTCTTT; CDR3aa: CASSPSTGGTEAFF
abundance: -; v_gene: TRBV28; j_gene: TRBJ1-5; d_gene: -; CDR3nt: TGTGCCAGCGGCTTAAGGGATAGCAATCAGCCCCAGCATTTT; CDR3aa: CASGLRDSNQPQHF
abundance: few; v_gene: TRBV4-2; j_gene: TRBJ1-1; d_gene: -; CDR3nt: TGTGCCAGCAGCCAGACAGGGAACACTGAAGCTTTCTTT; CDR3aa: CASSQTGNTEAFF
abundance: -; v_gene: TRBV19; j_gene: TRBJ2-6; d_gene: TRBD2; CDR3nt: TGTGCCAGTAGTAGTAGCGGGGGTCCTGGGGCCAACGTCCCGACTTTC; CDR3aa: CASSSSGGPGANVPTF
abundance: few; v_gene: TRBV4-1; j_gene: TRBJ1-2; d_gene: -; CDR3nt: TGCGCCAGCAGCCGTGGATTTGGGGGGGGCTATGGCTACACCTTC; CDR3aa: CASSRGFGGGYGYTF
abundance: few; v_gene: TRBV7-6; j_gene: TRBJ2-3; d_gene: -; CDR3nt: TGTGCCAGCAGCTTAGGGGCGCTGAGCACAGATACGCAGTATTTT; CDR3aa: CASSLGALSTDTQYF
abundance: once; v_gene: TRBV5-3; j_gene: TRBJ2-5; d_gene: -; CDR3nt: TGTGCCAGCAGCTTTGGGAAGACCCAGTACTTC; CDR3aa: CASSFGKTQYF
abundance: -; v_gene: TRBV12-5; j_gene: TRBJ1-1; d_gene: -; CDR3nt: TGTGCTAGTGGTTTGTGGAGGGGAGGGGTGAACACTGAAGCTTTCTTT; CDR3aa: CASGLWRGGVNTEAFF